This entry features one T cell receptor beta chain sequence. This specimen belongs to a study of regulatory T cells in long-lasting Graves disease. Trimming at V came to 3 bases and at J to 0 bases, leaving 5 bases not matched to a gene. Germline CDR1 is KGHDR and CDR2 is SFDVKD. The CDR3 runs to 17 residues. Libraries of TCR beta came from iRepertoire HTBI primers plus Arm-PCR of CDR3 regions. TCRdb used MiXCR to reprocess the multiplex PCR reads, holding one entry per CDR3 protein. The profile shows around 460,000 distinct CDR3 sequences, approximately 15% of them singletons. Time point described: newly diagnosed GD, antithyroid drugs for less than 3 months. After RNA was extracted from PBMCs, the TCR library was made from it. An endocrinology department located in Xi'an, China, was where the patients came from. These data were also reused for a study on T cells in Graves' hyperthyroidism and ophthalmopathy. That paper states: When ophthalmopathy did not progress within 18 months, Graves' hyperthyroidism was considered stable. The TCR CDR3 was amplified in a first-round RT-PCR using the HTBI primer set. Expanded thyroid clonotypes (above 0.001) were mostly also found in blood.

This chain links TRBV24-1 with TRBJ2-1; 9 bases line up with TRBD1. The TCR sequence derives from a woman in her forties or fifties with Graves disease. The input for sequencing was peripheral blood mononuclear cells (PBMCs), taken at new diagnosis, from a patient treated with antithyroid drugs. The CDR3 nucleotides read TGTGCCACCAGTGATACCACAGGGGGCCCCTCCTACAATGAGCAGTTCTTC. This sequence encodes CATSDTTGGPSYNEQFF.